Reported below is one TCR beta chain. Which antigen it targets is not known. The input lacks base qualities; no much larger clone sits a single base away. These data originate in a study of control samples from healthy donors and cancer patients (dated by TCRdb to about 2020). The protocol used for the library was the immunoSEQ multiplex PCR assay. TCRdb limited this immuneACCESS table to in-frame rearrangements with V and J called. A share of clones is missing; checked studies link under half to unresolved V genes, and the rest is unexplained. The sample table lists about 84,000 clones, around 84% of them with a count of one. Roughly 12% of the sample belongs to the ten largest clones. Taken from cysteine to phenylalanine, the CDR3 has 16 residues. Only the CDR3 portion is preserved as DNA: 48 bases, with reading frame beginning at the first base. CDR1 and CDR2 are read off the germline V gene as SGHRS and YFSETQ. Compared with germline, V lacks 4 bases and J lacks 4 bases; bases without a gene match: 5.

The clonotype comes from a man aged 55-75 years with head and neck cancer. The sequence is built from TRBV5-1 and TRBJ2-7; 16 bases in the junction line up with TRBD2. Sequences were obtained from PBMCs. The CDR3 has the sequence CASSPGLAGGVYEQYF. The nucleotides are TGCGCCAGCAGCCCGGGACTAGCGGGAGGGGTTTACGAGCAGTACTTC. Outside the CDR3, residues come from the reference TRBV5-1 and TRBJ2-7 proteins, so the full variable domain is: KAGVTQTPRYLIKTRGQQVTLSCSPISGHRSVSWYQQTPGQGLQFLFEYFSETQRNKGNFPGRFSGRQFSNSRSEMNVSTLELGDSALYLCASSPGLAGGVYEQYFGPGTRLTVT.